Below, one T cell receptor (beta chain) is given with its context. Per the study methods: Scientists estimated how many nucleated cells there were by amplifying reference gene primers. Profiling relied on immunoSEQ multiplex PCR, and the TCRdb table lists in-frame clones only, not all of them. The DNA gave D and trimming, while V, J and clone size come from that table. The repertoire holds about 110,000 clones, with about three quarters as singletons. CDR3 length: 14 amino acids. The trim removed 6 bases at V and 1 base at J, leaving 4 bases unmatched. Germline CDR1 ENHRY, CDR2 SYGVKD. The sample originates from a study of blood T cell repertoires in COVID-19. Study background: There were acute and convalescent COVID-19 samples, and they came from the United States, Italy and Spain. Sample material is recorded as cDNA or gDNA derived from T cells, B-cell-depleted T cells, or PBMCs.

Followed over time, Seattle patients had been enrolled while infection was active. Sequenced: peripheral blood. The source of this sequence is an elderly man with COVID-19, enrolled during active disease. The rearrangement uses TRBV10-3 and TRBJ2-5; 8 nucleotides line up with TRBD1. DNA for the CDR3: TGTGCCATCAGGGGAGACAGGGGCCAAGAGACCCAGTACTTC. Its translation is CAIRGDRGQETQYF.